This entry lists 2 T cell receptor beta chains sequenced from one sample in a study of OX40 agonist ivuxolimab in advanced cancers. Clones were sequenced by immunoSEQ multiplex PCR, and TCRdb holds only the in-frame ones, with some missing. The sample consists of 82,000 or so clones, 92% of them appearing once. Here the sequenced sample was CD4+ or CD8+ T cells sorted from blood, taken in a trial of the OX40 agonist ivuxolimab. The receptor source for this set is an adult with an advanced solid tumor such as melanoma, head and neck, liver or kidney cancer.

The chain couples TRBV12-5 to TRBJ2-1, with no clear D. The CDR3 consists of 11 residues. Germline CDR1 reads LGHNT; CDR2 reads FRNRAP. V was pared by 6 bases and J by 9 bases, with 9 bases between. Here the CDR3 DNA reads TGTGCTAGTGGCAATGAGGTTGAGCAGTTCTTC. It specifies CASGNEVEQFF.

The chain employs TRBV5-1 and TRBJ2-7; maybe TRBD1 (6 bases). The germline CDR1 and CDR2 sequences are SGHRS and YFSETQ. The CDR3 has 14 residues. V shed 1 base and J shed 2 bases, with 10 bases lying between them. The CDR3 loop reads CASSLQGWAYEQYF. The CDR3 DNA reads TGCGCCAGCAGCTTGCAGGGGTGGGCCTACGAGCAGTACTTC.